This T cell receptor beta chain was captured in a study of spatial heterogeneity in lung cancer. TCRdb called the 5' RACE reads again in MiXCR, with one record for every CDR3 protein. The sample lists about 39,000 distinct CDR3 sequences, around 5.8% occurring once. Sample time point: sample taken at primary tumor resection. Without sorting, whole RNA was sequenced from tumor, nontumor lung or frozen PBMC. This CDR3 has 17 residues. V lost 5 bases, J lost 1 base, and 19 bases lay in between. This TCR came from a male donor with early-stage non-small cell lung cancer. The sequencing used PBMCs, collected at surgery. J is TRBJ2-3 and V is TRBV12-3 or TRBV12-4; tentatively, D is TRBD2 (6 bases). The CDR3 DNA is TGTGCCAGCAGTCCTGGGAAGGGACTCACCCGCACAGATACGCAGTATTTT. It codes for CASSPGKGLTRTDTQYF.